This T cell receptor beta chain was identified during a study of T cells in Graves' hyperthyroidism and ophthalmopathy. V lost 5 bases, J lost 0 bases, and 10 bases lay in between. Germline-derived CDR1 and CDR2 are SGHTA and FQGTGA. CDR3 size: 14 residues. The source material, RNA transcripts, was used to amplify TCR beta CDR3 regions. RT-PCR in the first round (using the HTBI primer set) targeted the TCR CDR3. TCRdb re-derived calls from the multiplex PCR reads in MiXCR, one entry per CDR3 protein. The repertoire has hundreds of thousands of distinct CDR3 sequences, about 16% of them found once; the top ten carry around 30%. The sample holds many counts of this clonotype.

This TCR came from a woman aged 18-29 years with Graves' ophthalmopathy. The specimen was blood. The chain uses TRBV7-3 and TRBJ1-1; D unclear. CDR3 amino acids: CASSPGLMNTEAFF. For the CDR3, the DNA is TGTGCCAGCAGCCCTGGGCTCATGAACACTGAAGCTTTCTTT.